Given below is one T cell receptor beta chain in context. This sample is drawn from a study of response to subunit inactivated influenza vaccine. V dropped 1 base and J dropped 2; count of bases not matched to a gene: 5. The germline V gene encodes CDR1 SGHTA and CDR2 FQGNSA. CDR3 size: 15 residues. TCRdb ran MiXCR on the RT-PCR reads and lists one entry per CDR3 protein. The table shows hundreds of thousands of distinct CDR3 sequences, with about 25% occurring only once. The V gene is TRBV7-2, the J gene TRBJ2-7; the match to TRBD2 covers 7 bases. This TCR was sampled from a man between 45 and 60 years old who received an inactivated influenza vaccine. The sample in question was CD4+ T cells sorted from PBMCs, obtained roughly 5 days after vaccination. The CDR3 reads CASSLEAGNTYEQYF. CDR3 DNA: TGTGCCAGCAGCTTAGAAGCGGGGAATACCTACGAGCAGTACTTC. The variable domain in full, completed from reference TRBV7-2 and TRBJ2-7, reads GAGVSQSPSNKVTEKGKDVELRCDPISGHTALYWYRQSLGQGLEFLIYFQGNSAPDKSGLPSDRFSAERTGGSVSTLTIQRTQQEDSAVYLCASSLEAGNTYEQYFGPGTRLTVT.